The 10 T cell receptor beta chains below come from one sample, sequenced in a study of response to subunit inactivated influenza vaccine. TCRdb analysed the RT-PCR reads with MiXCR anew, one entry per CDR3 protein. This table has 550,000 to 800,000 distinct CDR3 sequences, about 14% appearing once. The specimen comprised PBMCs from blood, sampled roughly 15 days before vaccination. These receptors all come from a man aged 50 to 59 who received an inactivated influenza vaccine.

The chain links TRBV4-2 to TRBJ2-3; D unresolved. V was pared by 0 bases and J by 3 bases, with 13 bases between. The germline CDR1 and CDR2 sequences are LGHNA and YNFKEQ. The CDR3 is 16 residues long. CDR3 sequence reads: CASSQEGRRRTDTQYF. CDR3 bases: TGTGCCAGCAGCCAAGAGGGCCGTCGAAGGACAGATACGCAGTATTTT.

The rearrangement uses TRBV11-2 and TRBJ2-1, with 8 bases lining up with TRBD2. From germline, CDR1 is SGHAT and CDR2 FQNNGV. V lost 6 bases, J lost 8 bases, and 9 bases stayed unmatched. This CDR3 has 14 amino acids. CDR3 sequence: CASSFRGGVYEQFF. CDR3 sequence (DNA): TGTGCCAGCAGTTTTCGGGGGGGGGTTTATGAGCAGTTCTTC. The full variable domain, with the rest looked up from reference TRBV11-2 and TRBJ2-1, is EAGVAQSPRYKIIEKRQSVAFWCNPISGHATLYWYQQILGQGPKLLIQFQNNGVVDDSQLPKDRFSAERLKGVDSTLKIQPAKLEDSAVYLCASSFRGGVYEQFFGPGTRLTVL.

This clonotype occurred a few times. This may stem from a read error, because a much larger clone lies one nucleotide away. The J gene is TRBJ2-7, the V gene TRBV18; no reliable D call. This CDR3 contains 13 residues. V dropped 1 base and J dropped 0 bases, with 4 bases sitting between them. Germline V gives CDR1 KGHSH, CDR2 LQKENI. The CDR3 here is CASSPLSSYEQYF. The CDR3 bases are TGTGCCAGCTCACCACTCAGCTCCTACGAGCAGTACTTC.

The chain recombines TRBV6-1 with TRBJ2-3, with 7 bases aligning to TRBD2. Germline V gene sequence: CDR1 MNHNS, CDR2 SASEGT. Trimming removed 10 bases from V and 1 base from J; junction bases left unmatched: 8. The CDR3 covers 14 residues. The CDR3 loop is CATTGTTGTDTQYF. The DNA of the CDR3 is TGTGCCACCACTGGGACTACAGGCACAGATACGCAGTATTTT.

This chain links TRBV6-1 with TRBJ1-2; 7 bases are a match to TRBD1. Germline V CDR1 and CDR2: MNHNS, SASEGT. The CDR3 covers 14 residues. Trimming removed 5 bases from V and 8 bases from J; junction bases left unmatched: 11. DNA for the CDR3: TGTGCCAGCAGTCCCCTGACAGGGTTATTCGGCTACACCTTC. Amino acid sequence: CASSPLTGLFGYTF.

V is TRBV29-1 and J is TRBJ2-7; 7 bases match TRBD1. The V and J ends lost 8 bases and 2 bases, in that order; junction bases with no gene match: 3. CDR1 is SQVTM and CDR2 is ANQGSEA in the germline V gene. The CDR3 loop spans 11 amino acids. The CDR3 coding sequence is TGCAGCATCAGGGGGACCTACGAGCAGTACTTC. It specifies CSIRGTYEQYF.

The chain has TRBV5-1 and TRBJ1-5, with unresolved D. This CDR3 contains 13 residues. V gave up 0 bases and J gave up 8 bases, with 9 bases separating them. Germline CDR1 SGHRS, CDR2 YFSETQ. CDR3 DNA sequence: TGCGCCAGCAGCTTGGGGGAGGCCGAGCCCCAGCATTTT. It codes for CASSLGEAEPQHF.

This clonotype showed up just a few times. The chain uses TRBV6-2 or TRBV6-3 and TRBJ2-2; perhaps TRBD2 as D (5 bases). CDR3 length: 15 residues. The V gene's germline CDR1 is MNHEY and CDR2 SVGEGT. V was cut by 6 bases and J by 1 base, with 12 bases left in between. CDR3 nucleotides: TGTGCCAGCAGACTTGACTACCAGAACACCGGGGAGCTGTTTTTT. Its protein product is CASRLDYQNTGELFF.

The rearrangement uses TRBV5-6 and TRBJ2-5; 8 bases are shared with TRBD2. Looked up from germline, CDR1 is SGHDT and CDR2 is YYEEEE. The CDR3 is 16 amino acids. Trimming removed 0 bases from V and 4 bases from J; junction bases left unmatched: 8. The CDR3 coding sequence is TGTGCCAGCAGCTTGGTGAGCGGGAGTTTATCAGAGACCCAGTACTTC. Protein product: CASSLVSGSLSETQYF.

The CDR3 DNA sequence: TGTGCCAGCAGCTTCTTTGGGGTAAACACCGGGGAGCTGTTTTTT. This sequence encodes CASSFFGVNTGELFF. The chain is built from TRBV7-9 and TRBJ2-2, with D uncertain. The CDR3 is 15 amino acids. The germline V gene encodes CDR1 SEHNR and CDR2 FQNEAQ (reference sequence). V was pared by 3 bases and J by 2 bases, with 10 bases between.